This TCR beta chain was recorded in a study of neurological immune-mediated disorders. This clonotype was observed a few times. The CDR3 runs to 15 residues. Germline CDR1 is SGDLS and CDR2 is YYNGEE. The junction had 7 bases not matched to a gene; V was cut back by 4 bases and J by 2 bases. TCRdb processed the 5' RACE reads anew with MiXCR; each CDR3 protein has one entry. The profile covers 55,000 to 70,000 distinct CDR3 sequences, with about 4% appearing a single time and roughly 1.4% taken by the ten largest. 2 million PBMCs stored at -80 C were the source of the unsorted libraries. The gene calls are TRBV9 and TRBJ2-3, with TRBD1 matching 7 bases. The clonotype comes from a man aged 25 to 45 with multiple sclerosis. Material: PBMCs. CDR3: CASSPWDSTTDTQYF. CDR3 coding DNA: TGTGCCAGCAGCCCTTGGGACAGCACCACAGATACGCAGTATTTT.